This TCR beta chain was sequenced for a study of cytomegalovirus exposure and HLA in healthy donors. Overall study findings and caveats: TCR beta V- and J-gene trimming was later associated with a missense DCLRE1C variant. It was reported that the classifier diagnosed cytomegalovirus status with high specificity and sensitivity in both the original and validation cohorts. Several of the most significant clusters appeared linked to common viral pathogens, based on a later analysis.

Germline V lookup: CDR1 SNHLY, CDR2 FYNNEI. The germline V and J ends were trimmed by 3 bases and 2 bases, with 10 bases remaining between them. The CDR3 consists of 14 residues. A multiplex PCR was run with 60 Vbeta primers and 13 Jbeta primers. Libraries were prepared by immunoSEQ multiplex PCR; TCRdb keeps only in-frame clonotypes and omits some of them. The table shows under 100,000 clones, with 70% to 80% occurring only once. Comments on this clone: Antigen unknown. This sample also contains other DNA sequences that code for the same CDR3.

The rearrangement joins TRBV2 to TRBJ1-1; D gene uncertain. This sequence originates from a man aged 50 to 59 in good health and CMV-seronegative. Material for sequencing was PBMCs. CDR3 loop: CASSENSRNTEAFF. The CDR3 coding sequence is TGTGCCAGCAGTGAGAACAGTCGAAACACTGAAGCTTTCTTT. Using reference TRBV2 and TRBJ1-1 for the parts outside the CDR3, the full variable domain is EPEVTQTPSHQVTQMGQEVILRCVPISNHLYFYWYRQILGQKVEFLVSFYNNEISEKSEIFDDQFSVERPDGSNFTLKIRSTKLEDSAMYFCASSENSRNTEAFFGQGTRLTVV.